This T cell receptor beta chain derives from a study of cytomegalovirus exposure and HLA in healthy donors. The overall study: There were about 85 million unique TCRs (from HLA-typed donors) in an early data release. Findings and caveats of the study: Rates of TCR association differed by HLA locus in a later analysis, with DRB1 highest and HLA-C lowest. Later analysis identified several of the most significant clusters that appeared linked to common viral pathogens.

Note on this clone: Its cognate antigen is unknown.

PCR employed 60 Vbeta and 13 Jbeta primers. Clones were sequenced by immunoSEQ multiplex PCR, and TCRdb holds only the in-frame ones, with some missing. The sample holds 130,000 to 150,000 clones; roughly three quarters are singletons and the top ten take approximately 5.1%. V was clipped by 9 bases and J by 0 bases, with 11 bases between them. CDR3 length: 13 amino acids. Germline CDR1 and CDR2: MDHEN and SYDVKM. The V call is TRBV28, the J call TRBJ1-1; possible D gene TRBD1, 5 bases. The sequenced sample consisted of PBMCs. The sequence came from a male donor in good health and CMV-seronegative. The CDR3 spells CASQGGLNTEAFF. Here the CDR3 DNA reads TGTGCCAGTCAGGGAGGGCTGAACACTGAAGCTTTCTTT.